These 11 T cell receptor beta chains were all obtained from the same sample, sequenced in a study of blood T cell repertoires in COVID-19. Profiled with immunoSEQ multiplex PCR; TCRdb holds only in-frame clones, not every one. The sample lists under 85,000 clones, about 90% occurring once. Sequencing was carried out using peripheral blood. These receptors were taken from a human donor in a cohort sampled during active COVID-19.

V and J are TRBV11-2 and TRBJ2-1; TRBD1 matches 9 bases. The CDR3 covers 16 residues. Germline V CDR1 and CDR2: SGHAT, FQNNGV. With V trimmed by 5 bases and J by 8 bases, 13 bases remained unmatched. CDR3 amino acids: CASSATGTGSLDEQFF. CDR3 coding DNA: TGTGCCAGCAGCGCCACCGGGACAGGGTCTCTGGATGAGCAGTTCTTC.

The CDR3 region is CASSPGQVNNEQFF. The CDR3, as DNA: TGTGCCAGCAGCCCGGGACAGGTTAACAATGAGCAGTTCTTC. The rearrangement links TRBV5-5 to TRBJ2-1, with TRBD1 identical over 8 bases. Germline values: CDR1 SGHKS, CDR2 YYEKEE (reference sequence). The CDR3 spans 14 residues. V shed 4 bases and J 5 bases; nucleotides not matched to a gene: 5.

The V and J genes are TRBV27 and TRBJ2-1; the match to TRBD2 covers 9 bases. The CDR3 totals 16 residues. Germline values: CDR1 MNHEY, CDR2 SMNVEV (reference sequence). Trimming took 2 bases from V and 6 from J; bases not matched to a gene: 8. Here the CDR3 DNA reads TGTGCCAGCAGTTTAGCGGGGGGGCGGGCTCGCAATGAGCAGTTCTTC. Translating gives CASSLAGGRARNEQFF.

This chain links TRBV15 with TRBJ2-1; D is unresolved. V lost 1 base and J lost 9, with 10 bases in between. This CDR3 contains 13 residues. Germline V gives CDR1 LNHNV, CDR2 YYDKDF (reference sequence). The CDR3 region has the DNA TGTGCCACCAGCAGAGTCTCGGCGGTTGAGCAGTTCTTC. Translation gives CATSRVSAVEQFF.

The J gene is TRBJ2-7, the V gene TRBV7-3, with 11 positions matching TRBD2. Per the germline V gene, CDR1 is SGHTA and CDR2 is FQGTGA. The junction had 7 bases not matched to a gene; V was cut back by 2 bases and J by 1 base. The length of the CDR3 is 17 residues. In DNA, the CDR3 is TGTGCCAGCAGCTTATCGGGACTAGCGGCTCAATCCTACGAGCAGTACTTC. Its protein product is CASSLSGLAAQSYEQYF. The full variable domain, in which reference TRBV7-3 and TRBJ2-7 provide the parts outside the CDR3, is GAGVSQTPSNKVTEKGKYVELRCDPISGHTALYWYRQSLGQGPEFLIYFQGTGAADDSGLPNDRFFAVRPEGSVSTLKIQRTERGDSAVYLCASSLSGLAAQSYEQYFGPGTRLTVT.

This clone occurred a few times. This chain uses TRBV9 with TRBJ2-1; 10 bases match TRBD2. J was trimmed by 7 bases and V by 5 bases; bases with no gene match: 15. The CDR3 covers 17 residues. The germline V gene has CDR1 SGDLS and CDR2 YYNGEE. This chain's CDR3 is CASSSTGTAGGRNEQFF. The CDR3 DNA sequence: TGTGCCAGCAGTTCCACGGGGACAGCGGGGGGGCGAAATGAGCAGTTCTTC.

This sequence joins TRBV7-2 and TRBJ1-1; weak D call: TRBD1 (5 bases). This CDR3 has 14 residues. V gave up 4 bases and J gave up 7 bases, with 16 bases separating them. Germline-derived CDR1 and CDR2 are SGHTA and FQGNSA. The CDR3 loop is CASSSSRASNEAFF. The CDR3 coding sequence is TGTGCCAGCAGCTCAAGCAGGGCATCGAATGAAGCTTTCTTT.

This sequence joins TRBV6-5 and TRBJ1-2, with a tentative D call TRBD1 (6 bases). V lost 4 bases to trimming and J lost 4 bases, with 13 bases between them. The CDR3 has 14 amino acids. Germline values: CDR1 MNHEY, CDR2 SVGAGI. Here the CDR3 reads CASSSPGAGYGYTF. CDR3 DNA sequence: TGTGCCAGCAGTTCCCCAGGGGCTGGCTATGGCTACACCTTC.

This chain joins TRBV29-1 and TRBJ2-3; 8 bases match TRBD1. The junction had 10 bases not matched to a gene; V was cut back by 6 bases and J by 8 bases. Germline-derived CDR1 and CDR2 are SQVTM and ANQGSEA. CDR3 length: 13 amino acids. In DNA, the CDR3 is TGCAGCGTAGCAGGGGGCGCGGTGGGTACGCAGTATTTT. As protein: CSVAGGAVGTQYF.

The J gene is TRBJ2-3, the V gene TRBV5-1; 8 bases are shared with TRBD2. The CDR3 length is 15 residues. Per the germline V gene, CDR1 is SGHRS and CDR2 is YFSETQ. After removal of 1 base from V and 2 bases from J, the junction contained 3 bases not matched to a gene. This chain's CDR3 is CASSLSAGATDTQYF. The CDR3 DNA follows: TGCGCCAGCAGCTTGTCAGCGGGGGCCACAGATACGCAGTATTTT.

The chain recombines TRBV7-2 with TRBJ1-1; 10 nucleotides align to TRBD1. CDR3 size: 17 residues. In germline, CDR1 is SGHTA, CDR2 FQGNSA. The trim removed 5 bases at V and 1 base at J, leaving 10 bases unmatched. The CDR3 sequence is CASSRAATGGRNTEAFF. CDR3 in DNA: TGTGCCAGCAGCCGCGCAGCGACAGGGGGCAGGAACACTGAAGCTTTCTTT.